These 10 T cell receptor beta chains share one sample of origin, sequenced in a study of T-cell reconstitution after alpha-beta-depleted transplantation in children. Preparation of the TCRbeta library was carried out with unique molecular identifiers. MiXCR, applied by TCRdb to the PCR reads, yields one record per CDR3 protein. Counted here are approximately 50,000 distinct CDR3 sequences, under 6.5% occurring once; the ten biggest clones make up about 30%. Specimen: PBMCs, mostly from graft donor cells, collected 60 days after TCRalphabeta/CD19-depleted stem cell transplant. These receptors were collected from a female patient aged 2-9 years who had a stem cell transplant for aplastic anemia, so the T cells may come from the graft donor.

This clonotype has at least ten counts. This chain links TRBV15 with TRBJ2-1; the D is unclear. The CDR3 totals 15 residues. Germline CDR1 reads LNHNV; CDR2 reads YYDKDF (reference sequence). The V end lost 0 bases, the J end lost 0 bases, and 6 bases lay between the germline ends. The CDR3 coding sequence is TGTGCCACCAGCAGAGAAGGAGACTCCTACAATGAGCAGTTCTTC. The encoded protein is CATSREGDSYNEQFF. Full variable domain (missing parts from reference TRBV15 and TRBJ2-1): DAMVIQNPRYQVTQFGKPVTLSCSQTLNHNVMYWYQQKSSQAPKLLFHYYDKDFNNEADTPDNFQSRRPNTSFCFLDIRSPGLGDTAMYLCATSREGDSYNEQFFGPGTRLTVL.

This clonotype was seen many times. The chain employs TRBV10-3 and TRBJ2-7; 7 nucleotides match TRBD1. With 6 bases clipped from V and 6 bases from J, the junction kept 11 bases outside the gene matches. Germline V gene sequence: CDR1 ENHRY, CDR2 SYGVKD. The length of the CDR3 is 14 residues. The DNA of the CDR3 is TGTGCCATCAGGCTGCAATCGACAGGGAGCGAGCAGTACTTC. It encodes CAIRLQSTGSEQYF.

In its sample, this clonotype was seen many times. V is TRBV12-3 or TRBV12-4 and J is TRBJ2-2; TRBD1 matches 9 bases. The CDR3 loop spans 15 amino acids. V gave up 7 bases and J gave up 8 bases; unmatched junction bases: 11. In DNA form, the CDR3 reads TGTGCCAGCACCCAGGACAGGGGTGGTTCTGGGGAGCTGTTTTTT. This sequence encodes CASTQDRGGSGELFF.

This clonotype was detected many times. The chain is built from TRBV5-1 and TRBJ2-3, with 8 bases matching TRBD1. Germline V gene lookup returns CDR1 SGHRS and CDR2 YFSETQ. V lost 0 bases to trimming and J lost 5 bases; unmatched junction nucleotides: 2. CDR3 length equals 14 residues. The CDR3 coding sequence is TGCGCCAGCAGCTTGGTACAGGGGGGAGATACGCAGTATTTT. This codes for CASSLVQGGDTQYF.

This clonotype has a handful of counts. The J gene is TRBJ1-3, the V gene TRBV30, with D hard to call. Trimming pared 2 bases from V and 5 bases from J, leaving 10 bases between. Germline values: CDR1 GTSNPN, CDR2 SVGIG (reference sequence). This CDR3 has 13 amino acids. In DNA, the CDR3 is TGTGCCTGGAGTCAGGATAGAAGAAACACCATATATTTT. It is translated as CAWSQDRRNTIYF.

This clonotype was observed at least ten times. The chain has TRBV5-5 and TRBJ2-7, with TRBD1 identical over 8 bases. V lost 4 bases and J lost 8; bases outside the gene matches: 17. Germline V gene lookup returns CDR1 SGHKS and CDR2 YYEKEE (reference sequence). The CDR3 contains 16 residues. The CDR3 bases are TGTGCCAGCAGCAACCCCGGGACAGGTGGCCCCTTGCAGCAGTACTTC. This sequence encodes CASSNPGTGGPLQQYF.

There are many counts of this clonotype. The V and J genes are TRBV20-1 and TRBJ2-7, with 8 bases matching TRBD2. With 6 bases clipped from V and 6 bases from J, the junction kept 10 bases outside the gene matches. CDR1 and CDR2 (germline): DFQATT, SNEGSKA (reference sequence). The length of the CDR3 is 13 residues. CDR3 protein: CSADGTRAGEQYF. DNA of the CDR3: TGCAGTGCCGACGGGACTAGAGCGGGCGAGCAGTACTTC.

There are many counts of this clonotype. This CDR3 reads CATSQPQHF. As DNA, the CDR3 is TGTGCCACCAGTCAGCCCCAGCATTTT. The chain links TRBV24-1 to TRBJ1-5; no firm D call. The CDR3 runs to 9 residues. CDR1 is KGHDR, CDR2 SFDVKD, per germline. The V end was cut by 6 bases, the J end by 7 bases, with 0 bases between.

The chain couples TRBV2 to TRBJ2-3; a possible D gene is TRBD2 (6 bases). Germline CDR1 reads SNHLY; CDR2 reads FYNNEI. This CDR3 is 15 amino acids long. The V gene lost 9 bases and the J gene lost 2 bases, with 18 bases spanning the gap. DNA for the CDR3: TGTGCCAGTGTTCCCGGGACTCCACTCACAGATACGCAGTATTTT. Its translation: CASVPGTPLTDTQYF.

This clonotype appeared many times. V gene TRBV5-1 combines with J gene TRBJ2-7, with 7 nucleotides matching TRBD1. Germline V gene data show CDR1 as SGHRS and CDR2 as YFSETQ. V gave up 7 bases and J gave up 0 bases; unmatched junction bases: 1. CDR3 length: 12 amino acids. Written as DNA, the CDR3 is TGCGCCAGCCGGGACAGCTCCTACGAGCAGTACTTC. Protein product: CASRDSSYEQYF.